Listed below are T cell receptor beta chains from one sample, sequenced in a study of blood T cell repertoires in COVID-19. Measured with immunoSEQ multiplex PCR; TCRdb has only the in-frame clones, and not every one. The sample has around 220,000 clones; roughly nine tenths are singletons. The sample taken for sequencing was peripheral blood. The receptor source for this set is a woman in her fifties or sixties with acute or convalescent COVID-19. The CDR3 runs from the conserved cysteine through the conserved F or W. Each record gives: D gene, J gene, V gene, clone size, CDR3 DNA, CDR3 protein. A D gene is named only where the DNA matches it firmly. The size entry is marked missing in some rows and otherwise reads once, few, many or a size class.

>-|TRBJ1-3|TRBV27|-
TGTGCCAGCAGACCCACTGGGGGGTACTCTGGAAACACCATATATTTT
CASRPTGGYSGNTIYF
>TRBD1|TRBJ2-1|TRBV27|-
TGTGCCAGCAGTTTATCATCCGGGACAGGGTTCCCTAATGAGCAGTTCTTC
CASSLSSGTGFPNEQFF
>TRBD1|TRBJ2-7|TRBV10-3|once
TGTGCCTCCCAGGGACAGGATGTCTACGAGCAGTACTTC
CASQGQDVYEQYF
>TRBD2|TRBJ2-3|TRBV6-5|-
TGTGCCAGCCCTCGGGGGACTAGCGACACAGATACGCAGTATTTT
CASPRGTSDTDTQYF
>-|TRBJ1-2|TRBV4-2|-
TGTGCCAGCAGCCAAGATCCGGGTAACGGCTACACCTTC
CASSQDPGNGYTF
>TRBD1|TRBJ1-2|TRBV3-1/TRBV3-2|-
TGTGCCAGCAGCGGGACAGGGGTCTATGGCTACACCTTC
CASSGTGVYGYTF
>-|TRBJ1-2|TRBV7-6|few
TGTGCCAGCAGTCGCACTCCTAGGGGCGACTATGGCTACACCTTC
CASSRTPRGDYGYTF
>TRBD1|TRBJ2-1|TRBV19|-
TGTGCCAGTGCTGACAGGGCCTCCTACAATGAGCAGTTCTTC
CASADRASYNEQFF
>TRBD1|TRBJ1-5|TRBV5-5|few
TGTGCCAGCAGCCCTCAGGGGGCGGGGATCAGCAATCAGCCCCAGCATTTT
CASSPQGAGISNQPQHF
>-|TRBJ2-7|TRBV6-4|once
TGTGCCAGCAGTGAGGGGCCAAATCGTAAGCAGTACTTC
CASSEGPNRKQYF
>TRBD1|TRBJ1-6|TRBV12-3/TRBV12-4|-
TGTGCCAGCAAGACAGGGTTCAACACCCTCCACTTT
CASKTGFNTLHF
>-|TRBJ1-2|TRBV12-3/TRBV12-4|few
TGTGCCAGCAGTTTAGTCCCGGGGGGCTACACCTTC
CASSLVPGGYTF
>TRBD1|TRBJ1-2|TRBV27|-
TGTGCCAGCAGTTTATCGTGGACAGGGGAGTACACCTTC
CASSLSWTGEYTF
>TRBD1|TRBJ1-1|TRBV5-4|-
TGTGCCAGCAGCTGGGGGACAGCGAACACTGAAGCTTTCTTT
CASSWGTANTEAFF
>-|TRBJ2-6|TRBV4-3|-
TGCGCCAGCAGCCAAGAGGTGGCGGGTACAAGAGGGGCCAACGTCCTGACTTTC
CASSQEVAGTRGANVLTF
>TRBD1|TRBJ2-7|TRBV6-5|-
TGTGCCAGCAGCTTCTATCGACAGGGGGCGGAAGAGCAGTACTTC
CASSFYRQGAEEQYF
>-|TRBJ2-5|TRBV25-1|-
TGTGCCAGCAGGGAGGGCAGGCAAGAGACCCAGTACTTC
CASREGRQETQYF
>-|TRBJ2-2|TRBV11-3|few
TGTGCCAGCAGCCGCATCCCGGGGTCGAACACCGGGGAGCTGTTTTTT
CASSRIPGSNTGELFF
>-|TRBJ1-4|TRBV7-9|-
TGTGCCAGCAGCTCCTTGAGGGATGGGACTAATGAAAAACTGTTTTTT
CASSSLRDGTNEKLFF
>TRBD1|TRBJ1-4|TRBV6-1|-
TGTGCCAGCAGTGAATTGTCAGGGGGAAATGAAAAACTGTTTTTT
CASSELSGGNEKLFF
>TRBD1|TRBJ1-2|TRBV27|-
TGTGCCAGCAGTCCGACAGGGGATGGCTACACCTTC
CASSPTGDGYTF
>-|TRBJ2-5|TRBV12-1|-
TGTGCCAGCAGCTTTTACTTACCGACATCAGATCAAGAGACCCAGTACTTC
CASSFYLPTSDQETQYF
>TRBD1|TRBJ1-2|TRBV19|few
TGTGCCAGTACCCCGACAGGGGGCGGTCATGGCTACACCTTC
CASTPTGGGHGYTF
>TRBD2|TRBJ2-7|TRBV18|-
TGTGCCAGCTCATCGGGACTAGCGGGAGTTTTCGAGCAGTACTTC
CASSSGLAGVFEQYF
>TRBD1|TRBJ1-6|TRBV19|-
TGTGCCAGTAGTACGCCAGGGGGATCACCCCTCCACTTT
CASSTPGGSPLHF
>TRBD1|TRBJ1-3|TRBV5-1|-
TGCGCCAGCAGCAGAGAGGGACAGGGCTTTGGAAACACCATATATTTT
CASSREGQGFGNTIYF
>TRBD1|TRBJ2-4|TRBV5-6|-
TGTGCCAGCAGCTTGAAGGGGGCAGCTAGCTTC
CASSLKGAASF
>TRBD1|TRBJ2-4|TRBV15|few
TGTGCCACCAGCAGATGGACAAATGAGGGGGCTCGGTTTTCCAAAAACATTCAGTACTTC
CATSRWTNEGARFSKNIQYF
>-|TRBJ1-1|TRBV7-9|-
TGTGCCAGCAGCTTAGCGTCAGGGTTCACTGAAGCTTTCTTT
CASSLASGFTEAFF
>TRBD2|TRBJ2-7|TRBV7-2|-
TGTGCCAGCAGCGTCATGGGAGGGAGCCACGAGCAGTACTTC
CASSVMGGSHEQYF
>-|TRBJ1-1|TRBV6-4|-
TGTGCCAGCAGCCGCGATTGGAACACTGAAGCTTTCTTT
CASSRDWNTEAFF
>-|TRBJ1-5|TRBV7-2|-
TGTGCCAGCAGCTTAGGGGCCAGAAATCAGCCCCAGCATTTT
CASSLGARNQPQHF
>TRBD2|TRBJ2-2|TRBV3-1/TRBV3-2|once
TGTGCCAGCAGCCAGGAAATAGCGGGAGGGAGGACCGGGGAGCTGTTTTTT
CASSQEIAGGRTGELFF
>TRBD1|TRBJ1-1|TRBV19|-
TGTGCCAGTAGCATCCGCCGGGACAGTGAAGCTTTCTTT
CASSIRRDSEAFF
>TRBD2|TRBJ2-1|TRBV5-4|-
TGTGCCAGCAGCTGGGACTACAGCGGAGGCTCCTACAATGAGCAGTTCTTC
CASSWDYSGGSYNEQFF
>TRBD1|TRBJ1-4|TRBV3-1/TRBV3-2|-
TGTGCCAGCAGCCGAGGACAGGGGAACGAAAAACTGTTTTTT
CASSRGQGNEKLFF